Listed below are T cell receptor beta chains from one sample, sequenced in a study of T cells in Graves' hyperthyroidism and ophthalmopathy. TCRdb independently ran MiXCR on the multiplex PCR reads; one entry per CDR3 protein. In the table there are roughly 650,000 distinct CDR3 sequences, 16% of which are singletons. Source material: blood. These receptors all stem from a middle-aged woman with Graves' ophthalmopathy. The CDR3 runs from the conserved cysteine through the conserved F or W. The size entry is marked missing in some rows and otherwise reads once, few, many or a size class.

15	NA	TRBV3-1	CASSQEGSGTGELFF
15	many	TRBV2	CASTVGLAGTDTQYF
14	many	TRBV5-1	CASSFPGTYNEQFF
13	NA	TRBV10-3	CAISESSGDGYTF
14	many	TRBV3-1	CASSDQGMNTEAFF
15	few	TRBV15	CATSELAGSYNEQFF
13	NA	TRBV29-1	CSVVYSSYNEQFF
16	many	TRBV20-1	CSAPTRTPAHGDTQYF
14	many	TRBV12-3/TRBV12-4	CASSRARRDEKLFF
17	NA	TRBV6-5	CASSYSGTWSGANVLTF
14	many	TRBV3-1	CASSLAGEGAEQYF
13	many	TRBV27	CASSRGYGQPQHF
14	many	TRBV5-5	CASSSEWVAEKLFF
13	NA	TRBV5-1	CASSSVGVAPLHF
12	NA	TRBV20-1	CSASGPGDKQYF
17	many	TRBV28	CASSSRQTVGPGDTQYF
14	many	TRBV30	CAWSQGTSRGAQFF
16	many	TRBV11-2	CASLGWSGVNTGELFF
16	many	TRBV20-1	CSARETGLAAGREQYF
16	many	TRBV7-2	CASSLGPSGGQETQYF
19	NA	TRBV28	CASSLSGRGSAPSNQPQHF
13	many	TRBV2	CASSGHRNQPQHF
14	many	TRBV7-9	CASRLGQIQETQYF
19	few	TRBV3-1	CASSQDRRSGTSGANVLTF
14	many	TRBV18	CASSGTGKIDEQFF
14	many	TRBV20-1	CSATTGGRNYGYTF
14	NA	TRBV29-1	CSVALQLQPGEAFF
15	NA	TRBV19	CASSVPQGMNTEAFF
17	NA	TRBV2	CASRLRWGGGRSNEQFF
15	NA	TRBV7-8	CASSLGQGLAYEQYF
16	few	TRBV5-1	CASSKFLAGGPHEQFF
13	NA	TRBV5-5	CASSSYITGELFF
12	NA	TRBV20-1	CSADSRSETQYF
17	few	TRBV6-1	CASRHRQGTKSTYEQYF
13	NA	TRBV20-1	CSARLATENIQYF
15	NA	TRBV2	CASRFGSQSSYEQYF
14	many	TRBV18	CASSLGLARETQYF
15	many	TRBV12-3/TRBV12-4	CASSRTGGANSPLHF
16	many	TRBV5-1	CASSWVPGQGRSEQFF
13	many	TRBV28	CASSSERGLGAFF